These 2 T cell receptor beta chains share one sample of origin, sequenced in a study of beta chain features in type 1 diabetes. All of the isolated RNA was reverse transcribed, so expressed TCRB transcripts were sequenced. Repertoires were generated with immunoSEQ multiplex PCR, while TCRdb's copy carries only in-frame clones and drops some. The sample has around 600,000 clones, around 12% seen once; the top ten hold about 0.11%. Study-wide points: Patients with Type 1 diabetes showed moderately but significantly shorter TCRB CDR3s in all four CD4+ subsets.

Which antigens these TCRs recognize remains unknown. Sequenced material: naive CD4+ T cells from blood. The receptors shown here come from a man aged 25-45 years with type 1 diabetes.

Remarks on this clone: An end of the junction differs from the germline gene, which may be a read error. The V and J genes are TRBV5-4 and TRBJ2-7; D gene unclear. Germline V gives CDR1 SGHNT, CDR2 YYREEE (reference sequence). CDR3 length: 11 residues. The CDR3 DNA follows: TGCGCCAGCAGCCAAGACGGGGAGCAGTACTTC. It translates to CASSQDGEQYF. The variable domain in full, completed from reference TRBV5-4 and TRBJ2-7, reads ETGVTQSPTHLIKTRGQQVTLRCSSQSGHNTVSWYQQALGQGPQFIFQYYREEENGRGNFPPRFSGLQFPNYSSELNVNALELDDSALYLCASSQDGEQYFGPGTRLTVT.

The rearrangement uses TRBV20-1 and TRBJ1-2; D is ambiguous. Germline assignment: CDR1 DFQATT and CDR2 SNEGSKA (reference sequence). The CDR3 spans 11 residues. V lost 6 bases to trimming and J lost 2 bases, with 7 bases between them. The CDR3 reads CSAAENYGYTF. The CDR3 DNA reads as TGCAGTGCCGCGGAGAACTATGGCTACACCTTC.